The 8 T cell receptor beta chains below come from one sample, sequenced in a study of blood T cells in healthy people across ages. Then a second PCR, running roughly 7 to 11 cycles, was carried out with a sample-barcoded 5' primer and a J-beta primer mix. TCRdb recomputed calls from the 5' RACE reads with MiXCR, one row per CDR3 protein. The sample contains fewer than 800,000 distinct CDR3 sequences, approximately 29% of which appear only once. What was sequenced was blood. The receptor source for this set is a woman at least 80 years old in good health.

About this clonotype itself: Being one base from a much bigger clone, this may be a read error. This chain uses TRBV29-1 with TRBJ1-1; D unclear. The V and J ends lost 7 bases and 3 bases respectively, with 6 bases between them. The CDR3 has 10 amino acids. The germline gives CDR1 SQVTM, CDR2 ANQGSEA. The CDR3 loop is CSGRDTEAFF. The CDR3 nucleotides are TGCAGCGGCCGTGACACTGAAGCTTTCTTT.

In this sample, this clonotype turned up once. V gene TRBV30 combines with J gene TRBJ2-3, with D possibly TRBD2 on 7 matching bases. The CDR3 contains 16 residues. The germline V gene encodes CDR1 GTSNPN and CDR2 SVGIG (reference sequence). V shed 2 bases and J shed 0 bases, with 15 bases lying between them. The CDR3: CAWSRAGATSTDTQYF. The CDR3 bases are TGTGCCTGGAGTAGGGCGGGGGCTACTAGCACAGATACGCAGTATTTT.

This clonotype was found many times. An end of the junction does not agree with germline; a read error may underlie this. The V and J genes are TRBV6-1 and TRBJ2-5; D unresolved. This CDR3 comprises 15 residues. Germline V CDR1 and CDR2: MNHNS, SASEGT. CDR3 sequence reads: CASSEDGYNQETQYF. CDR3 DNA sequence: TGTGCCAGCAGCGAAGATGGATACAACCAAGAGACCCAGTACTTC.

This clonotype was observed a handful of times. The V gene is TRBV9, the J gene TRBJ1-6; maybe TRBD1 (6 bases). Looked up from germline, CDR1 is SGDLS and CDR2 is YYNGEE. The CDR3 consists of 14 residues. The germline V and J ends were trimmed by 4 bases and 7 bases, with 12 bases remaining between them. CDR3 in amino acids: CASSPSRGNSPLHF. CDR3 nucleotides: TGTGCCAGCAGCCCAAGTAGGGGGAATTCACCCCTCCACTTT.

Ten or more counts support this clonotype. The chain has TRBV12-3 or TRBV12-4 and TRBJ1-4; 9 bases match TRBD1. Trimming cost V 5 bases and J 0 bases; bases outside gene matches: 4. The CDR3 extends over 16 amino acids. As DNA, the CDR3 is TGTGCCAGCAGTCATCGACAGGGGGCAACTAATGAAAAACTGTTTTTT. As protein: CASSHRQGATNEKLFF.

The rearrangement links TRBV7-2 to TRBJ2-3; D unclear. This CDR3 comprises 17 residues. Trimming took 6 bases from V and 3 from J, leaving 22 bases between them. Germline V CDR1 and CDR2: SGHTA, FQGNSA. CDR3 in amino acids: CASRSDGFGSMTDTQYF. DNA for the CDR3: TGTGCCAGCAGATCAGACGGCTTCGGTTCTATGACAGATACGCAGTATTTT. The full variable domain, completed using reference TRBV7-2 and TRBJ2-3, is GAGVSQSPSNKVTEKGKDVELRCDPISGHTALYWYRQSLGQGLEFLIYFQGNSAPDKSGLPSDRFSAERTGGSVSTLTIQRTQQEDSAVYLCASRSDGFGSMTDTQYFGPGTRLTVL.

This clonotype appeared many times. V and J are TRBV15 and TRBJ2-1, with TRBD2 identical over 8 bases. J gave up 7 bases and V 0 bases, and 8 bases lay outside the gene matches. The CDR3 is 16 amino acids. Germline loops: CDR1 LNHNV, CDR2 YYDKDF (reference sequence). For the CDR3, the DNA is TGTGCCACCAGCAGAGATTTAACGGGGGGGTTGAATGAGCAGTTCTTC. This codes for CATSRDLTGGLNEQFF.

The chain links TRBV6-5 to TRBJ2-1, with D perhaps TRBD2 (5 bases). Trimming stripped 0 bases from V and 9 bases from J, with 15 bases between. Looked up from germline, CDR1 is MNHEY and CDR2 is SVGAGI. The CDR3 has 15 amino acids. The DNA of the CDR3 is TGTGCCAGCAGTTACTCGCTCCTAGCAGGAATTGAGCAGTTCTTC. The encoded protein is CASSYSLLAGIEQFF.